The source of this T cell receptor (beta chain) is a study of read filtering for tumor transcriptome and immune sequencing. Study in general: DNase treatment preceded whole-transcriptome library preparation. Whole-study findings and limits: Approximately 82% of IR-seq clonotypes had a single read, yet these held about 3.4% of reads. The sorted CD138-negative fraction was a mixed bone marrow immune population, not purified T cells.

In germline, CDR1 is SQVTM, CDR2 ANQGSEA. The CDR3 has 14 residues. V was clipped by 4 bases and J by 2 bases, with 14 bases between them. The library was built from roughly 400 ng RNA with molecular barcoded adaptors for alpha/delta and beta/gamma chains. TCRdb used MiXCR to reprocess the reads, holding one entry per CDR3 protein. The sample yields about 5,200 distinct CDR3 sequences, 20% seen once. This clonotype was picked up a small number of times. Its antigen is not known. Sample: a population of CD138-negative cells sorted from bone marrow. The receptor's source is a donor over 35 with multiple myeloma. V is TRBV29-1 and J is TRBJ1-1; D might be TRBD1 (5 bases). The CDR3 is CSVGGRGGNTEAFF. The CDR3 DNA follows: TGCAGCGTTGGGGGACGGGGGGGTAACACTGAAGCTTTCTTT. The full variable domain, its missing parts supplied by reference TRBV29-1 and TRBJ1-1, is SAVISQKPSRDICQRGTSLTIQCQVDSQVTMMFWYRQQPGQSLTLIATANQGSEATYESGFVIDKFPISRPNLTFSTLTVSNMSPEDSSIYLCSVGGRGGNTEAFFGQGTRLTVV.